A selection of T cell receptor beta chains follows, all from one sample in a study of Graves' ophthalmopathy and Graves' hyperthyroidism. MiXCR, applied by TCRdb to the multiplex PCR reads, yields one record per CDR3 protein. Here the sample spans some 360,000 distinct CDR3 sequences, approximately 17% being singletons. Sequencing used peripheral blood. The receptors shown here come from an adult woman with stable Graves' hyperthyroidism. Both conserved end residues are part of each CDR3. A D gene is named only where the DNA matches it firmly. The size of a clone is reported for some rows only, either as once, few or many, or as a class for expanded clones.

clone_size j_call v_call d_call cdr3_aa cdr3_nt
few TRBJ2-2 TRBV4-3 . CASSHDAKWTVGSGELFF TGCGCCAGCAGCCACGACGCGAAGTGGACCGTGGGGTCCGGGGAGCTGTTTTTT
many TRBJ2-7 TRBV20-1 . CSARWTQSYEQYF TGCAGTGCTAGGTGGACCCAGTCCTACGAGCAGTACTTC
many TRBJ2-5 TRBV4-3 . CASSLSWTEGETQYF TGCGCCAGCAGCCTTTCCTGGACGGAAGGGGAGACCCAGTACTTC
many TRBJ1-3 TRBV9 . CASSVESNSGNTIYF TGTGCCAGCAGCGTAGAGTCCAACTCTGGAAACACCATATATTTT
many TRBJ1-1 TRBV5-1 . CASSLAGIAGEAFF TGCGCCAGCAGCTTGGCAGGGATAGCAGGCGAAGCTTTCTTT
many TRBJ2-5 TRBV13 TRBD1 CASSNSPGQTETQYF TGTGCCAGCAGCAACAGCCCGGGACAGACTGAGACCCAGTACTTC
many TRBJ1-2 TRBV20-1 . CSAPSTGGGTNYGYTF TGCAGTGCCCCTTCGACGGGGGGGGGAACTAACTATGGCTACACCTTC
many TRBJ2-7 TRBV12-3/TRBV12-4 . CASTTSGGEGRPYEQYF TGTGCCAGCACAACTTCAGGGGGGGAGGGCCGCCCCTACGAGCAGTACTTC
many TRBJ2-7 TRBV28 TRBD1 CASSSGGASYEQYF TGTGCCAGCAGTTCAGGGGGCGCTTCCTACGAGCAGTACTTC
. TRBJ2-2 TRBV12-3/TRBV12-4 . CASSLWNPDGSNTGELFF TGTGCCAGCAGTTTGTGGAACCCGGACGGTTCGAACACCGGGGAGCTGTTTTTT
. TRBJ1-2 TRBV12-3/TRBV12-4 TRBD1 CASSLSSGTGIAGYTF TGTGCCAGCAGTTTATCCTCCGGGACAGGGATAGCTGGCTACACCTTC
many TRBJ1-1 TRBV28 . CASSFLAGNTEAFF TGTGCCAGCAGTTTTCTGGCGGGGAACACTGAAGCTTTCTTT
. TRBJ1-2 TRBV12-3/TRBV12-4 . CASRARTGITNYGYTF TGTGCCAGCAGGGCAAGAACAGGGATCACTAACTATGGCTACACCTTC
many TRBJ2-6 TRBV7-2 . CASSLVTTGANVLTF TGTGCCAGCAGCTTAGTGACTACCGGGGCCAACGTCCTGACTTTC
. TRBJ2-7 TRBV29-1 . CSASMGAAYEQYF TGCAGCGCATCGATGGGGGCAGCCTACGAGCAGTACTTC
few TRBJ1-5 TRBV4-1 TRBD1 CASSRTTTGGGNQPQHF TGCGCCAGCAGCCGAACAACAACAGGGGGAGGCAATCAGCCCCAGCATTTT
many TRBJ2-7 TRBV27 TRBD2 CASSFGGRKNEQYF TGTGCCAGCAGTTTCGGCGGGAGAAAGAACGAGCAGTACTTC
. TRBJ2-7 TRBV5-1 . CASSSDSLAYEQYF TGCGCCAGCAGCTCTGACAGTCTAGCCTACGAGCAGTACTTC
. TRBJ1-2 TRBV13 TRBD1 CASSPSEQGRRGYTF TGTGCCAGCAGCCCGTCGGAACAGGGGAGGCGCGGCTACACCTTC
many TRBJ2-7 TRBV5-5 . CASSLRPGLLSEQYF TGTGCCAGCAGCTTGCGCCCGGGGCTCCTTTCCGAGCAGTACTTC
. TRBJ1-1 TRBV10-2 . CASSEERLHTEAFF TGCGCCAGCAGTGAGGAGAGACTCCATACTGAAGCTTTCTTT
many TRBJ2-7 TRBV28 . CASSLLTYEQYF TGTGCCAGCAGTTTACTCACATACGAGCAGTACTTC
many TRBJ2-5 TRBV20-1 . CSARQGLIETQYF TGCAGTGCTAGACAGGGTCTGATAGAGACCCAGTACTTC
. TRBJ1-5 TRBV7-9 . CASGLAPQGQPQHF TGTGCCAGCGGCTTAGCCCCCCAGGGGCAGCCCCAGCATTTT
. TRBJ2-5 TRBV6-1 . CASLGRAFQETQYF TGTGCCAGCCTGGGGAGAGCGTTCCAAGAGACCCAGTACTTC
many TRBJ1-5 TRBV19 TRBD1 CASSIDGTGSNQPQHF TGTGCCAGTAGTATAGACGGGACAGGGAGCAATCAGCCCCAGCATTTT
many TRBJ1-5 TRBV19 . CASRPRSNLDQPQHF TGTGCCAGTAGGCCCAGATCGAACCTAGATCAGCCCCAGCATTTT
few TRBJ2-2 TRBV12-3/TRBV12-4 . CASSEAEAGAGELFF TGTGCCAGCAGTGAAGCTGAGGCAGGGGCCGGGGAGCTGTTTTTT
many TRBJ1-3 TRBV3-1 . CASSQGGIGNTIYF TGTGCCAGCAGCCAAGGAGGGATCGGAAACACCATATATTTT
many TRBJ2-1 TRBV7-2 . CASSLERARRNEQFF TGTGCCAGCAGCTTAGAACGAGCCCGGCGCAATGAGCAGTTCTTC
many TRBJ2-7 TRBV25-1 TRBD1 CASRSGQGIPYEQYF TGTGCCAGCAGAAGCGGACAGGGGATCCCCTACGAGCAGTACTTC
many TRBJ1-3 TRBV6-1 TRBD1 CASSGQGGNTIYF TGTGCCAGCAGCGGACAGGGGGGAAACACCATATATTTT
many TRBJ2-7 TRBV2 . CASSAGRGRRERYEQYF TGTGCCAGCAGTGCGGGCAGGGGAAGGCGGGAGAGATACGAGCAGTACTTC
many TRBJ2-5 TRBV4-2 TRBD2 CASSPNSGRAGETQYF TGTGCCAGCAGCCCAAATAGCGGGAGGGCCGGGGAGACCCAGTACTTC
many TRBJ2-2 TRBV6-2/TRBV6-3 TRBD2 CASSGTTNTGELFF TGTGCCAGCAGCGGGACTACAAACACCGGGGAGCTGTTTTTT
many TRBJ1-6 TRBV20-1 TRBD1 CSARLTGTEYSPLHF TGCAGTGCTAGACTAACCGGGACAGAATATTCACCCCTCCACTTT
many TRBJ1-2 TRBV20-1 . CSAPGGGTNYGYTF TGCAGTGCCCCCGGGGGGGGAACTAACTATGGCTACACCTTC
many TRBJ2-3 TRBV29-1 . CSVVGAPDTQYF TGCAGCGTTGTCGGGGCCCCAGATACGCAGTATTTT
. TRBJ2-7 TRBV28 . CVSRNHLEEQYF TGTGTCAGCAGGAACCACCTGGAAGAGCAGTACTTC
many TRBJ1-2 TRBV5-1 TRBD1 CASSFPDRDNYGYTF TGCGCCAGCAGCTTCCCGGACAGGGACAACTATGGCTACACCTTC
. TRBJ2-2 TRBV7-3 . CASSLGLGGSGELFF TGTGCCAGCAGCTTAGGTCTGGGGGGCAGCGGGGAGCTGTTTTTT
few TRBJ2-7 TRBV3-1 . CASSQDNRDLSYEQYF TGTGCCAGCAGCCAAGATAATCGGGACCTATCCTACGAGCAGTACTTC
many TRBJ1-1 TRBV6-1 . CASSLVGASTEAFF TGTGCCAGCAGCTTGGTGGGGGCCTCCACTGAAGCTTTCTTT
many TRBJ2-7 TRBV6-2/TRBV6-3 . CASRGAANEQYF TGTGCCAGCAGGGGAGCGGCGAACGAGCAGTACTTC
many TRBJ1-1 TRBV10-3 TRBD1 CAISDPGTVNTEAFF TGTGCCATCAGTGACCCTGGGACAGTGAACACTGAAGCTTTCTTT
few TRBJ2-5 TRBV27 . CASSLFRESQETQYF TGTGCCAGCAGTTTATTTCGAGAATCTCAAGAGACCCAGTACTTC
. TRBJ2-7 TRBV30 . CAWSDLGLSYEQYF TGTGCCTGGAGCGACCTGGGGCTGAGCTACGAGCAGTACTTC
many TRBJ1-6 TRBV18 . CASSPSSSYNSPLHF TGTGCCAGCTCACCATCGAGCTCCTATAATTCACCCCTCCACTTT
few TRBJ2-2 TRBV11-2 TRBD2 CASSPKRDSNTGELFF TGTGCCAGCAGTCCAAAGCGGGATTCGAACACCGGGGAGCTGTTTTTT
. TRBJ1-1 TRBV27 . CASSHEQGSTEAFF TGTGCCAGCAGCCATGAGCAGGGGAGCACTGAAGCTTTCTTT
many TRBJ2-5 TRBV24-1 TRBD1 CATSDRTGVVETQYF TGTGCCACCAGTGACCGGACAGGGGTGGTAGAGACCCAGTACTTC
many TRBJ2-2 TRBV6-2/TRBV6-3 TRBD2 CASRKGLANTGELFF TGTGCCAGCAGAAAGGGACTAGCGAACACCGGGGAGCTGTTTTTT
few TRBJ2-2 TRBV6-1 . CASSQGNERGTGELFF TGTGCCAGCAGCCAGGGTAATGAGAGGGGCACCGGGGAGCTGTTTTTT
. TRBJ2-5 TRBV7-9 . CASSFGGAVETQYF TGTGCCAGCAGCTTCGGAGGGGCGGTGGAGACCCAGTACTTC
. TRBJ2-4 TRBV28 TRBD2 CASSLVAGAQGDKNIKYF TGTGCCAGCAGTTTAGTTGCGGGAGCCCAGGGAGACAAAAACATTAAGTACTTC
. TRBJ2-5 TRBV28 TRBD1 CASSPAGTGGAGTQYF TGTGCCAGCAGCCCCGCCGGGACAGGGGGCGCAGGGACCCAGTACTTC
many TRBJ1-2 TRBV12-3/TRBV12-4 . CASRKQGFNYGYTF TGTGCCAGCAGGAAACAGGGCTTCAACTATGGCTACACCTTC
many TRBJ1-1 TRBV12-3/TRBV12-4 . CASSGVGMNTEAFF TGTGCCAGCAGTGGAGTAGGGATGAACACTGAAGCTTTCTTT
many TRBJ1-3 TRBV7-9 . CASRRTDSSGNTIYF TGTGCCAGCAGGCGGACGGATAGCTCTGGAAACACCATATATTTT